This is a list of T cell receptor beta chains from one sample in a study of cytomegalovirus exposure and HLA in healthy donors. This table comes from immunoSEQ multiplex PCR, and its TCRdb copy is limited to in-frame clones, with some not included. The sample has 60,000 to 80,000 clones; 70% to 85% are singletons. The specimen sequenced was PBMCs. These receptor sequences come from a girl between 10 and 17 years old in good health and CMV-seropositive. CDR3s include the opening cysteine and the closing phenylalanine or tryptophan. A D gene is named only where the DNA matches it firmly. Part of the rows lack a size; the others show once, few, many or a class for expanded clones.

>TRBJ2-1|TRBD2|TRBV7-8|.
CASSLGLAGAGEQFF
TGTGCCAGCAGCTTAGGACTAGCGGGAGCGGGTGAGCAGTTCTTC
>TRBJ1-2|.|TRBV29-1|.
CSVEDPRVRGYTF
TGCAGCGTTGAAGATCCCAGGGTCAGGGGCTACACCTTC
>TRBJ2-7|TRBD2|TRBV7-2|.
CASSLAGQLREVF
TGTGCCAGCAGCTTAGCCGGTCAGTTGCGGGAGGTGTTC
>TRBJ1-3|TRBD1|TRBV5-4|.
CASSLDRNSGNTIYF
TGTGCCAGCAGCCTGGACAGGAACTCTGGAAACACCATATATTTT
>TRBJ2-5|.|TRBV28|.
CASSSRTDYQETQYF
TGTGCCAGCAGTTCTCGGACTGACTACCAAGAGACCCAGTACTTC
>TRBJ2-7|.|TRBV28|.
CASSPSRDYEQYF
TGTGCCAGCAGTCCCTCTCGAGACTACGAGCAGTACTTC
>TRBJ2-7|TRBD1|TRBV5-1|.
CASSLGTGYEQYF
TGCGCCAGCAGCTTGGGGACAGGTTACGAGCAGTACTTC
>TRBJ2-2|TRBD2|TRBV4-2|.
CASSQFQRGVTGELFF
TGTGCCAGCAGCCAATTCCAGCGGGGGGTAACCGGGGAGCTGTTTTTT
>TRBJ2-1|TRBD2|TRBV4-3|.
CASSQVGWGGSNEQFF
TGCGCCAGCAGCCAAGTTGGGTGGGGCGGGAGCAATGAGCAGTTCTTC
>TRBJ1-3|.|TRBV6-6|.
CASSYGRGPGNTIYF
TGTGCCAGCAGTTACGGGAGGGGACCTGGAAACACCATATATTTT
>TRBJ2-7|TRBD1|TRBV5-8|.
CASSHRQGFYEQYF
TGTGCCAGCAGCCACAGACAGGGATTCTACGAGCAGTACTTC
>TRBJ2-2|.|TRBV6-5|.
CASRRGGGAAGELFF
TGTGCCAGCAGACGGGGTGGGGGGGCAGCGGGGGAGCTGTTTTTT
>TRBJ1-3|.|TRBV14|.
CASSLLRGMSGNTIYF
TGTGCCAGCAGCCTCTTACGGGGAATGTCTGGAAACACCATATATTTT
>TRBJ1-2|TRBD1|TRBV5-4|once
CASSLGPLQGWKGYTF
TGTGCCAGCAGCTTGGGACCACTACAGGGGTGGAAGGGCTACACCTTC
>TRBJ1-6|TRBD1|TRBV5-1|.
CASSWTGDNSPLHF
TGCGCCAGCAGCTGGACAGGGGATAATTCACCCCTCCACTTT
>TRBJ1-2|.|TRBV30|.
CAWSVTNYGYTF
TGTGCCTGGAGTGTTACTAACTATGGCTACACCTTC
>TRBJ2-7|TRBD2|TRBV28|.
CASSLAGYSYEQYF
TGTGCCAGCAGTCTAGCGGGATACTCCTACGAGCAGTACTTC
>TRBJ1-2|.|TRBV27|.
CASSLGGVDYGYTF
TGTGCCAGCAGTTTGGGGGGGGTAGACTATGGCTACACCTTC
>TRBJ1-2|.|TRBV6-1|.
CASRNRVVNYGYTF
TGTGCCAGCAGGAACAGGGTAGTTAACTATGGCTACACCTTC
>TRBJ2-1|TRBD2|TRBV10-3|.
CAIRAPAGGPREQFF
TGTGCCATCAGGGCCCCAGCGGGGGGGCCGAGGGAGCAGTTCTTC
>TRBJ2-7|.|TRBV4-1|.
CASSPGGVASSYEQYF
TGCGCCAGCAGCCCTGGCGGAGTGGCTAGCTCCTACGAGCAGTACTTC
>TRBJ2-1|TRBD2|TRBV9|.
CASSVGAGAYNEQFF
TGTGCCAGCAGCGTGGGCGCGGGGGCCTACAATGAGCAGTTCTTC
>TRBJ1-4|TRBD1|TRBV6-6|few
CASNGGTGGHEKLFF
TGTGCCAGCAATGGGGGGACAGGGGGCCACGAAAAACTGTTTTTT
>TRBJ1-1|.|TRBV10-3|.
CAIRNRVNTEAFF
TGTGCCATCAGAAACAGGGTGAACACTGAAGCTTTCTTT
>TRBJ2-1|TRBD1|TRBV6-5|.
CASSYLGRGRRQFF
TGTGCCAGCAGTTACCTGGGCAGGGGGCGAAGGCAGTTCTTC
>TRBJ1-3|.|TRBV29-1|.
CSVRVSGNTIYF
TGCAGCGTGAGGGTCTCTGGAAACACCATATATTTT
>TRBJ1-3|TRBD1|TRBV11-2|.
CASSRNGQGSGNTIYF
TGTGCCAGCAGCCGCAACGGACAGGGCTCTGGAAACACCATATATTTT
>TRBJ1-5|.|TRBV5-6|.
CASSLGRRGQPQHF
TGTGCCAGCAGCTTGGGAAGACGGGGTCAGCCCCAGCATTTT
>TRBJ1-1|.|TRBV27|.
CASSITTMNTEAFF
TGTGCCAGCAGCATTACTACCATGAACACTGAAGCTTTCTTT
>TRBJ1-2|.|TRBV25-1|.
CASSDFDRNYGYTF
TGTGCCAGCAGTGATTTCGACAGGAACTATGGCTACACCTTC
>TRBJ2-3|.|TRBV2|.
CASRTLTSTDTQYF
TGTGCCAGCCGGACTCTTACTAGCACAGATACGCAGTATTTT
>TRBJ2-1|.|TRBV7-2|.
CASSSRQAGEQFF
TGTGCCAGCAGCTCAAGACAGGCCGGTGAGCAGTTCTTC
>TRBJ2-7|.|TRBV29-1|.
CSVRTVSNYEQYF
TGCAGCGTGCGGACAGTATCAAACTACGAGCAGTACTTC
>TRBJ2-7|.|TRBV23-1|once
CASSPRFSRISYF
TGCGCCAGCAGTCCTAGATTTAGTAGGATCTCGTACTTC
>TRBJ2-7|TRBD1|TRBV7-8|.
CASALRGRSGEQYF
TGTGCCAGCGCGTTAAGGGGGCGCTCTGGGGAGCAGTACTTC
>TRBJ2-2|.|TRBV4-1|few
CASSQARTGELFF
TGCGCCAGCAGCCAAGCTAGGACCGGGGAGCTGTTTTTT
>TRBJ1-2|.|TRBV28|.
CASSLLIANYGYTF
TGTGCCAGCAGCCTCCTTATTGCTAACTATGGCTACACCTTC
>TRBJ2-1|TRBD2|TRBV5-1|.
CASRMTSGGYEQFF
TGCGCCAGCCGAATGACTAGCGGGGGGTATGAGCAGTTCTTC
>TRBJ2-7|TRBD2|TRBV28|few
CASSHGLADTYEQYF
TGTGCCAGCAGTCACGGACTAGCGGACACCTACGAGCAGTACTTC
>TRBJ2-3|.|TRBV6-4|.
CASSESGGAADTQYF
TGTGCCAGCAGTGAGTCGGGGGGCGCGGCAGATACGCAGTATTTT
>TRBJ1-2|.|TRBV4-1|.
CASSQDDGGDYGYTF
TGCGCCAGCAGCCAAGATGATGGCGGGGATTATGGCTACACCTTC
>TRBJ1-2|.|TRBV11-2|once
CASSSPRARAGYTF
TGTGCCAGCAGCTCCCCACGGGCCAGGGCGGGCTACACCTTC
>TRBJ1-2|.|TRBV7-9|.
CASSLDRLAVYGYTF
TGTGCCAGCAGCTTAGACAGGCTGGCCGTCTATGGCTACACCTTC
>TRBJ2-1|TRBD2|TRBV25-1|.
CASSGLAGDPYNEQFF
TGTGCCAGCAGTGGACTAGCGGGAGACCCCTACAATGAGCAGTTCTTC
>TRBJ1-1|.|TRBV30|few
CAWSPSEGGEAFF
TGTGCCTGGAGCCCCTCAGAAGGAGGTGAAGCTTTCTTT
>TRBJ1-6|TRBD1|TRBV27|.
CASSHQGAGTGEGGSPLHF
TGTGCCAGCAGTCATCAAGGAGCCGGGACAGGGGAAGGAGGTTCACCCCTCCACTTT
>TRBJ2-3|TRBD2|TRBV28|.
CASSTLAGGSDTQYF
TGTGCCAGCAGCACACTAGCGGGAGGATCAGATACGCAGTATTTT
>TRBJ1-2|.|TRBV7-2|.
CASSLVQDLNGYTF
TGTGCCAGCAGCTTAGTTCAGGATTTGAATGGCTACACCTTC
>TRBJ1-5|.|TRBV9|.
CASSPRGGSNQPQHF
TGTGCCAGCAGCCCACGGGGGGGTTCCAATCAGCCCCAGCATTTT
>TRBJ2-1|.|TRBV29-1|.
CSVDYAYNEQFF
TGCAGCGTTGACTATGCCTACAATGAGCAGTTCTTC
>TRBJ2-7|.|TRBV15|.
CATSRVQGFREQYF
TGTGCCACCAGCAGAGTCCAGGGATTCCGCGAGCAGTACTTC